This T cell receptor (beta chain) came from a study of T cell responses to AZD1222 COVID-19 vaccine. Points on this clone: Its cognate antigen is unknown.

Clones were read by immunoSEQ multiplex PCR, and TCRdb kept only the in-frame ones, dropping some. The data show 150,000 to 200,000 clones, over 85% seen once. Study findings and constraints: Just a handful of people given AZD1222 tested seropositive at baseline. Vaccine-associated CD4 TCRs ranged over spike, dominating at 160-218 and 743-854.

Germline V gives CDR1 SGHTA, CDR2 FQGTGA. The CDR3 has 17 amino acids. J was trimmed by 7 bases and V by 2 bases; bases with no gene match: 10. Here the sequenced sample was peripheral blood, taken 28 days after the second dose of the MenACWY control vaccine. The receptor comes from an adult who received the MenACWY meningococcal vaccine as a control. The V and J genes are TRBV7-3 and TRBJ2-2; 10 bases match TRBD1. The CDR3 nucleotides read TGTGCCAGCAGCTTACAGGACGGGACAGGGGTTGACGGGGAGCTGTTTTTT. It codes for CASSLQDGTGVDGELFF. The whole variable domain, remainder taken from reference TRBV7-3 and TRBJ2-2, is GAGVSQTPSNKVTEKGKYVELRCDPISGHTALYWYRQSLGQGPEFLIYFQGTGAADDSGLPNDRFFAVRPEGSVSTLKIQRTERGDSAVYLCASSLQDGTGVDGELFFGEGSRLTVL.